A single sample gave rise to the 4 T cell receptor beta chains below, sequenced in a study of a mutant IDH1 vaccine in newly diagnosed glioma. Time point denoted: week 47, end of study. Doses comprised 300 ug of mutant IDH1 20-mer peptide each, plus topical imiquimod. The protocol was immunoSEQ multiplex PCR, while the TCRdb copy is restricted to in-frame clones and leaves out a portion. The sample has tens of thousands of clones; 80% to 90% are singletons. No antigens are known for them. This sample comprised PBMCs, obtained from a glioma patient whose treatment included an IDH1 peptide vaccine. The receptors were sampled from a man aged 35 to 55 with glioma.

The V gene is TRBV19, the J gene TRBJ2-2, with 11 bases that match TRBD1. V shed 8 bases, J shed 6 bases, and the junction held 5 bases outside the gene matches. This CDR3 comprises 14 residues. Germline V gene lookup returns CDR1 LNHDA and CDR2 SQIVND (reference sequence). The CDR3 spells CASQWTGGPGELFF. The CDR3, as DNA: TGTGCCAGTCAGTGGACAGGGGGCCCCGGGGAGCTGTTTTTT.

The V and J genes are TRBV4-1 and TRBJ2-7; 7 bases map to TRBD1. J gave up 0 bases and V 4 bases, and 6 bases lay outside the gene matches. CDR3 length: 15 residues. Germline V gene data show CDR1 as MGHRA and CDR2 as YSYEKL. CDR3 region: CASSLLQGSSYEQYF. CDR3 nucleotide sequence: TGCGCCAGCAGCCTACTACAGGGGAGCTCCTACGAGCAGTACTTC.

The chain is built from TRBV10-3 and TRBJ2-5; D possibly uses TRBD1 or TRBD2 (5 bases each). TRBJ2-7 explains the end of the DNA better; the J call may be wrong. This CDR3 region has 14 residues. Germline CDR1 reads ENHRY; CDR2 reads SYGVKD. This CDR3 is CAISRRGSPPEQYF. The CDR3, as DNA: TGTGCCATCAGTCGCCGGGGCAGCCCACCCGAGCAGTACTTC.

A few counts support this clone. The chain recombines TRBV19 with TRBJ1-6, with unresolved D. V was trimmed by 3 bases and J by 9 bases, leaving 15 bases between them. Looked up from germline, CDR1 is LNHDA and CDR2 is SQIVND (reference sequence). This CDR3 has 15 amino acids. The CDR3 DNA is TGTGCCAGTAGTATTCAGCCACCGGAGGCTTCACCCCTCCACTTT. Residues: CASSIQPPEASPLHF.